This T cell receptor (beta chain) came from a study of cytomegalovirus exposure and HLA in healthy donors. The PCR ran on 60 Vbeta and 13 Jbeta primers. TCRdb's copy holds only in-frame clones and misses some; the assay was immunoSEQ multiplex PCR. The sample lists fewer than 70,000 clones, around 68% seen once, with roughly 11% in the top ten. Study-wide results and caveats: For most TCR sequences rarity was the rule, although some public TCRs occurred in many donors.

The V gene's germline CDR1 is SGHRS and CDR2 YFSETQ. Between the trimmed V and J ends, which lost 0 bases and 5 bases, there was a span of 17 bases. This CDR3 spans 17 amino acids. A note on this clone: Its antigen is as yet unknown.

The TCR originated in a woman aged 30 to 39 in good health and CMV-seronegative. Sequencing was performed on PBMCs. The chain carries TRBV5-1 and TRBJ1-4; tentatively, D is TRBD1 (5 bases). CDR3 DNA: TGCGCCAGCAGCTTGGGGAGTGGGGGGAGGTCCAATGAAAAACTGTTTTTT. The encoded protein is CASSLGSGGRSNEKLFF.